This TCR beta chain appears in the sequencing data of a study of spatial heterogeneity in lung cancer. Whole-study findings and limits: Expanded TCRs that were ubiquitous or regional had counts tracking ubiquitous and regional nonsynonymous mutations, respectively. Alpha chains reached an estimated coverage of about 7% of tumor T cells, and beta chains about 13%. The number of expanded tumor alpha and beta chains correlated with mutation number.

Unique molecular identifiers tagged every individual TCR cDNA molecule. TCRdb re-called the 5' RACE reads through MiXCR, storing one row per CDR3 protein. The sample lists roughly 8,400 distinct CDR3 sequences, 4.5% occurring once. The ends were cut back, 0 bases at V and 4 bases at J, with 3 bases in the middle. CDR1 and CDR2 (germline): LGHDT, YNNKEL (reference sequence). This CDR3 has 13 amino acids. Concerning this clonotype: What it binds is not known.

Time point meaning: sample taken at primary tumor resection. The approximately 78 donors had untreated early-stage non-small cell lung cancer. The sequencing used lung tumor tissue, collected at surgery. V and J are TRBV3-1 and TRBJ1-4; D gene ambiguous. This TCR was sampled from a female donor with early-stage non-small cell lung cancer. The CDR3 reads CASSQDINEKLFF. The CDR3 DNA reads TGTGCCAGCAGCCAAGATATTAATGAAAAACTGTTTTTT. The variable domain in full, with the rest retrieved from reference TRBV3-1 and TRBJ1-4, is DTAVSQTPKYLVTQMGNDKSIKCEQNLGHDTMYWYKQDSKKFLKIMFSYNNKELIINETVPNRFSPKSPDKAHLNLHINSLELGDSAVYFCASSQDINEKLFFGSGTQLSVL.